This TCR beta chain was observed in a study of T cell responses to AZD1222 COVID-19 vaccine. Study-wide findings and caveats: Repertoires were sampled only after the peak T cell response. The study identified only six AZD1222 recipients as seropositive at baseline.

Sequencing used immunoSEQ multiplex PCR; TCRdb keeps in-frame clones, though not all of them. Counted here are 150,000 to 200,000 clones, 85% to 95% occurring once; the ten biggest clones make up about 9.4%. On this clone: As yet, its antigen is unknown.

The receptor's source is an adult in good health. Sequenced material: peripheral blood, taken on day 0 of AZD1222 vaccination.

CDR3 nucleotide sequence: TGTGCCAGCAGCGGGGGGACAGCGGATAATTCACCCCTCCACTTT. This gives the protein CASSGGTADNSPLHF. V and J are TRBV7-9 and TRBJ1-6; 7 nucleotides align to TRBD1. V dropped 5 bases and J dropped 5; count of bases not matched to a gene: 6. The CDR3 is 15 residues long. CDR1 SEHNR and CDR2 FQNEAQ come from the germline V gene (reference sequence).